Reported below is one T cell receptor beta chain. Its antigen is undetermined. Germline lookup yields CDR1 SGHKS and CDR2 YYEKEE (reference sequence). The V and J ends lost 4 bases and 5 bases, in that order; junction bases with no gene match: 5. The length of the CDR3 is 13 residues. The time point is: after neoadjuvant nivolumab, at surgical resection. Stage II-IVA oral cavity squamous cell carcinoma was new and untreated by systemic or radiation therapy. The patients had HPV-negative, locally advanced oral cavity squamous cell carcinoma. The sample originates from a study of neoadjuvant anti-PD-1 for oral cavity cancer. Whole-study context: Most patients had three to four biweekly doses of 3 mg/kg nivolumab before resection. Study findings and constraints: Pretreatment Treg/Th17 ratio correlated inversely with post-treatment tumor clonality.

Repertoires were generated with immunoSEQ multiplex PCR, while TCRdb's copy carries only in-frame clones and drops some. This sample yields over 11,000 clones, of which 65% to 80% are seen a single time; roughly 2% belongs to the top ten. Specimen: PBMCs, collected after nivolumab (anti-PD-1) treatment. The chain carries TRBV5-5 and TRBJ2-5, with TRBD1 matching over 7 bases. The source is a person aged 40 to 85 with oral cavity squamous cell carcinoma. CDR3: CASSLTGEETQYF. The CDR3 DNA is TGTGCCAGCAGCCTAACAGGGGAGGAGACCCAGTACTTC.